This T cell receptor (beta chain) derives from a study of identical twins. For this clonotype: Antigen: not known.

cDNA carried unique molecular identifiers, and a universal primer site was added by template switching. TCRdb redid the calling of the 5' RACE reads with MiXCR, one entry per CDR3 protein. The sample includes 500,000 or so distinct CDR3 sequences, 14% of them seen just once. Findings and caveats of the study: With abundant cord blood beta clonotypes, insertions were fewer; memory repertoires showed no such pattern.

Among all donors, each was a healthy Caucasian. J gave up 0 bases and V 6 bases, and 5 bases lay outside the gene matches. Germline V gene data show CDR1 as MNHNS and CDR2 as SASEGT. There are 14 residues in the CDR3. These sequences were also reported in another study, on yellow fever vaccine responses in identical twins. That source reports: Reported findings indicate that twins' vaccine T cell responses seemed partially convergent, partially personalized.

The material sequenced was CD4+ T cells sorted from blood. The chain couples TRBV6-1 to TRBJ2-7; 7 positions agree with TRBD1. The clonotype was recovered from a woman between 18 and 30 years old in good health. The CDR3 region has the DNA TGTGCCAGCAGAGTAGGACAGGCCTCCTACGAGCAGTACTTC. As protein: CASRVGQASYEQYF.